The clone carrying this T cell receptor beta chain appeared a few times. Its target is unknown. These data originate in a study of post-analysis software for immune sequencing data. Study-level background: Relapsing-remitting, secondary progressive and progressive-relapsing multiple sclerosis were all included among the disease courses.

The TCR beta cDNA libraries carried unique molecular identifiers. TCRdb called the PCR reads again in MiXCR, with one record for every CDR3 protein. This table has 450,000 to 650,000 distinct CDR3 sequences, 44% appearing once. General study findings and limits: When compared against controls, multiple sclerosis patients showed significantly lower normalized Chao1 diversity. Elevated frequency relative to controls characterized four to six TRBV segments in patients, TRBV5-6, TRBV5-1 and TRBV20-1 among them.

The length of the CDR3 is 14 residues. V was trimmed by 2 bases and J by 5 bases, leaving 10 bases between them. Per the germline V gene, CDR1 is WSHSY and CDR2 is SAAADI. The clonotype was recovered from a girl under 18 with multiple sclerosis. What was sequenced was blood. The V call is TRBV10-2, the J call TRBJ2-1, with D possibly being TRBD1 or TRBD2 (6 bases each). CDR3 loop: CASSEQGRHNEQFF. The CDR3 nucleotides read TGCGCCAGCAGTGAGCAGGGGAGGCACAATGAGCAGTTCTTC.